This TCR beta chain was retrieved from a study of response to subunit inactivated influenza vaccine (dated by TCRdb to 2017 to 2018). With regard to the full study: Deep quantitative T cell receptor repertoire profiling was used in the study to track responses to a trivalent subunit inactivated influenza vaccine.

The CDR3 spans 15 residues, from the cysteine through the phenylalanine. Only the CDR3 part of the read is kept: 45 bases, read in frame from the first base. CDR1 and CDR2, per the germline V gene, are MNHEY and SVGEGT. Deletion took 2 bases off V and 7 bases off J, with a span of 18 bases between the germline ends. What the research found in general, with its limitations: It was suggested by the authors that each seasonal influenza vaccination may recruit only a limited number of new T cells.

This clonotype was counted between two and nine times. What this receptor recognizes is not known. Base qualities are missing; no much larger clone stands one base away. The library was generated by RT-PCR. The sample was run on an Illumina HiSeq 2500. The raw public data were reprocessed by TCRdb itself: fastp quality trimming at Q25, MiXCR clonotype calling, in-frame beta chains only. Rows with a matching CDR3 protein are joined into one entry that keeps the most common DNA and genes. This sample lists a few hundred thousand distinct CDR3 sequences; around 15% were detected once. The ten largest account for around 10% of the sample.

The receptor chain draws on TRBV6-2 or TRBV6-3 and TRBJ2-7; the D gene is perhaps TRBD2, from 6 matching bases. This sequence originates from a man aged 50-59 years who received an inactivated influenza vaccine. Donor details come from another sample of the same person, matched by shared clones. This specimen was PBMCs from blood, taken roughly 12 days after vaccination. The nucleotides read TGTGCCAGCAGTTACGTCCGGGACTCCTTCGGTGAGCAGTACTTC. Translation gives CASSYVRDSFGEQYF.